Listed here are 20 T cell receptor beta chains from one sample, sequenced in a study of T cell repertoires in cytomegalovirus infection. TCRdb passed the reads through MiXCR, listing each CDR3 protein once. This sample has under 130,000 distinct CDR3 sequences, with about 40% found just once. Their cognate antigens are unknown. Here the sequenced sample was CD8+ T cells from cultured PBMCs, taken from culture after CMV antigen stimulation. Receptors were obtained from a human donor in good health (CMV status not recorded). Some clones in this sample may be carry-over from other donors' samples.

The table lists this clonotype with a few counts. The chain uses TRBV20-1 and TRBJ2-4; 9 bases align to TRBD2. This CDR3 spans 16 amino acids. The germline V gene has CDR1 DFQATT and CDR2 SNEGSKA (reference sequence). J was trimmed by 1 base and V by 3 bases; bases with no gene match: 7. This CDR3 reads CSARERGAKAKNIQYF. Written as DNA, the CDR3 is TGCAGTGCTAGGGAGCGGGGGGCGAAGGCCAAAAACATTCAGTACTTC.

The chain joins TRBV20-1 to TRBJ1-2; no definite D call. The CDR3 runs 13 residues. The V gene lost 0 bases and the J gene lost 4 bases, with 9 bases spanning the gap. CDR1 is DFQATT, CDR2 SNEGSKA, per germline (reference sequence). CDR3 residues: CSAREGSGYGYTF. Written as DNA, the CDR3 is TGCAGTGCTAGAGAGGGCAGCGGCTATGGCTACACCTTC.

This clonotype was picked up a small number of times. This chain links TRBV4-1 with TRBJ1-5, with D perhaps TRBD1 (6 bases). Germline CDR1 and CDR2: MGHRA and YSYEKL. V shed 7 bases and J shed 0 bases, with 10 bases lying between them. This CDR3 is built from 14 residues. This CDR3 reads CASNQGHSNQPQHF. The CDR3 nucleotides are TGCGCCAGCAATCAGGGGCATAGCAATCAGCCCCAGCATTTT.

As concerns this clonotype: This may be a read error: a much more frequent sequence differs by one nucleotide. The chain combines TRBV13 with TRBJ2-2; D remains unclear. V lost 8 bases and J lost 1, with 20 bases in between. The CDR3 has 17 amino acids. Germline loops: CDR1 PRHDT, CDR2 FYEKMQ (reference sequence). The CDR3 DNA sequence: TGTGCCAGCCCTACGGAGTTCATGCGATTGAACACCGGGGAGCTGTTTTTT. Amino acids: CASPTEFMRLNTGELFF.

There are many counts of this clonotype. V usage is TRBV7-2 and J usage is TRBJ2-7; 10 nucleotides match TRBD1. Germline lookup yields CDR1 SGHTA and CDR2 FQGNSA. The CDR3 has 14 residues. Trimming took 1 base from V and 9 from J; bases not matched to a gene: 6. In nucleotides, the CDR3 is TGTGCCAGCAGCTTAGGGACAGGGGGACTGGTGCAGTACTTC. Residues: CASSLGTGGLVQYF. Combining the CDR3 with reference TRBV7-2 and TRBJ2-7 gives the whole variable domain GAGVSQSPSNKVTEKGKDVELRCDPISGHTALYWYRQSLGQGLEFLIYFQGNSAPDKSGLPSDRFSAERTGGSVSTLTIQRTQQEDSAVYLCASSLGTGGLVQYFGPGTRLTVT.

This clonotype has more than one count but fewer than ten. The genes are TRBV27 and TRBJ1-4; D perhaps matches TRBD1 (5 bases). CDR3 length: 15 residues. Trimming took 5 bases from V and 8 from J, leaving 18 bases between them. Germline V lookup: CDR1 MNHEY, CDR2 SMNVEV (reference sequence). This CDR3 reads CASSPAATEEEKLFF. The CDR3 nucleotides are TGTGCCAGCAGTCCCGCCGCGACAGAAGAGGAAAAACTGTTTTTT. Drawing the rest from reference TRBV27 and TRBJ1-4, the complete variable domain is EAQVTQNPRYLITVTGKKLTVTCSQNMNHEYMSWYRQDPGLGLRQIYYSMNVEVTDKGDVPEGYKVSRKEKRNFPLILESPSPNQTSLYFCASSPAATEEEKLFFGSGTQLSVL.

CDR3 coding DNA: TGTGCCAGCAGTTTAAGGGCGGGACTTTCACCCCTCCACTTT. It yields the protein CASSLRAGLSPLHF. This rearrangement joins TRBV12-3 or TRBV12-4 to TRBJ1-6; D is possibly TRBD1 (5 bases). This CDR3 has 14 residues. Trimming removed 2 bases at V and 9 bases at J, with 11 bases between.

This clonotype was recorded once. The DNA for the CDR3 is TGTGCCAGCAGCCTTAGGGGCGGGGAGCTGTTTTTT. The encoded protein is CASSLRGGELFF. This rearrangement joins TRBV27 to TRBJ2-2, with D tentatively TRBD1 (5 bases). The CDR3 length is 12 residues. Germline lookup yields CDR1 MNHEY and CDR2 SMNVEV (reference sequence). Trimming left V 6 bases short and J 7 bases short, with 9 bases between.

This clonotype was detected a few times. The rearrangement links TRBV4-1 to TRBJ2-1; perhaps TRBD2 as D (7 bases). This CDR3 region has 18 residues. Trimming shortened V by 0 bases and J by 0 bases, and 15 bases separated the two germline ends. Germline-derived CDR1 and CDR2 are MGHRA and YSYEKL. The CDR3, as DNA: TGCGCCAGCAGCCAAGATCTGAGGGGGGGCCTCTCCTACAATGAGCAGTTCTTC. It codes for CASSQDLRGGLSYNEQFF.

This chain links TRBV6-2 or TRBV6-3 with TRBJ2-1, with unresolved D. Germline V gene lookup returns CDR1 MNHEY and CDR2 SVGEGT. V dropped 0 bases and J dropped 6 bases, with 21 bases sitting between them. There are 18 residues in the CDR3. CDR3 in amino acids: CASSYSTPSPLRRNEQFF. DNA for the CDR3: TGTGCCAGCAGTTACTCGACCCCTTCTCCTCTACGGCGCAATGAGCAGTTCTTC.

CDR3 coding DNA: TGTGCCAGCAGCCCCCCAGTGGGTAGGGGGGGCGAAGCTTTCTTT. Translated: CASSPPVGRGGEAFF. The genes are TRBV7-2 and TRBJ1-1; a weak D match, TRBD1 (6 bases). V lost 5 bases and J lost 8, with 21 bases in between. The V gene's germline CDR1 is SGHTA and CDR2 FQGNSA. This CDR3 spans 15 amino acids.

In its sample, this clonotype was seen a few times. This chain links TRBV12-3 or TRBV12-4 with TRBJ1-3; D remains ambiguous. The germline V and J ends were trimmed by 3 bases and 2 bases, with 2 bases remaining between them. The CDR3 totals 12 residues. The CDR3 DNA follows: TGTGCCAGCAGTTTTCCTGGAAACACCATATATTTT. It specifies CASSFPGNTIYF.

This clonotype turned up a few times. CDR3: CASSQDQAKNTEAFF. In DNA, the CDR3 is TGCGCCAGCAGCCAAGACCAGGCGAAGAACACTGAAGCTTTCTTT. The gene calls are TRBV4-1 and TRBJ1-1; no clear D gene. V lost 0 bases to trimming and J lost 1 base, with 9 bases between them. CDR1 is MGHRA, CDR2 YSYEKL, per germline. CDR3 length: 15 amino acids.

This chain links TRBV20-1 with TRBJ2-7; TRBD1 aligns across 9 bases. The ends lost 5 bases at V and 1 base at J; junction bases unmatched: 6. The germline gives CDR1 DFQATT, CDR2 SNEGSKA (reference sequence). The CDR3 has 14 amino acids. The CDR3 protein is CSASGQGNSYEQYF. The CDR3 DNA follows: TGCAGTGCTTCGGGACAGGGAAATTCCTACGAGCAGTACTTC.

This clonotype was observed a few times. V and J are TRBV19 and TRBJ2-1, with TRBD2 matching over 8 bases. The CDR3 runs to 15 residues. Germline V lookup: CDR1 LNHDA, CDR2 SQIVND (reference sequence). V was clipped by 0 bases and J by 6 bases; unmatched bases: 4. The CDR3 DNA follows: TGTGCCAGTAGTATAGACAGGACTAGCTCCAATGAGCAGTTCTTC. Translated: CASSIDRTSSNEQFF.

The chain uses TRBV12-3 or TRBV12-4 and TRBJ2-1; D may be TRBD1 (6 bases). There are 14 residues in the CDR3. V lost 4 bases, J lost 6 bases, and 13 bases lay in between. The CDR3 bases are TGTGCCAGCAGTTGGGGGCTAGTGGGCAATGAGCAGTTCTTC. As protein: CASSWGLVGNEQFF.

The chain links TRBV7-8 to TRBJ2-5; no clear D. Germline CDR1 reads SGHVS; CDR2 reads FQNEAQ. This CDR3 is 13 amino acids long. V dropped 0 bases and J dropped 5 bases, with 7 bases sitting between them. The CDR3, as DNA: TGTGCCAGCAGCTTAGCATTCGGGGAGACCCAGTACTTC. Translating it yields CASSLAFGETQYF.

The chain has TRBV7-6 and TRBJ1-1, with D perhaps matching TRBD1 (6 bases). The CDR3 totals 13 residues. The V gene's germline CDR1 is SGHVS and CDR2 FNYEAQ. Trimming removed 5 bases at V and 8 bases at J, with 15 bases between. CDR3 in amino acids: CASSATGTVEAFF. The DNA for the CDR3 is TGTGCCAGCAGCGCAACAGGGACTGTAGAAGCTTTCTTT.

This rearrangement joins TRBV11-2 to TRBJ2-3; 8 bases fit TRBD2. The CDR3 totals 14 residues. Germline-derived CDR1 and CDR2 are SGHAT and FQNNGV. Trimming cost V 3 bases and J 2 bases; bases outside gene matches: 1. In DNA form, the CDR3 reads TGTGCCAGCAGCTTTAGCGGGGACACAGATACGCAGTATTTT. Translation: CASSFSGDTDTQYF.

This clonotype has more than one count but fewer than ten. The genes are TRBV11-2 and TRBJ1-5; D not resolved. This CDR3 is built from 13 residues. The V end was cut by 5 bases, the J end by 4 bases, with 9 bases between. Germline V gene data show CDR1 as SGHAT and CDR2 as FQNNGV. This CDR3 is CASSRDVNQPQHF. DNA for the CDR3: TGTGCCAGCAGCAGAGACGTAAATCAGCCCCAGCATTTT.